This T cell receptor beta chain came from a study of blood T cell repertoires in COVID-19. A remark on this clone: The junction departs from germline at one end; a sequencing error may be responsible.

This CDR3 has 15 residues. CDR1 is SSHAT and CDR2 is FNYEAQ in the germline V gene (reference sequence). Libraries were prepared by immunoSEQ multiplex PCR; TCRdb keeps only in-frame clonotypes and omits some of them. The sample has fewer than 500,000 clones, 85% to 90% seen once. The chain has TRBV7-7 and TRBJ2-2, with 10 bases matching TRBD1. The TCR originated in a man aged 18 to 30 with COVID-19, enrolled during active disease. The sequencing input was peripheral blood. The CDR3 DNA reads as TGTGCTAGCAGCTCCTTGACAGGGGGCCCCGGGGAGCTGTTTTTT. Its protein is CASSSLTGGPGELFF.